This passage covers 29 T cell receptor beta chains from one sample sequenced in a study of CD8+ T cells in alopecia areata. Treatment noted: oral pan-JAK inhibitor, 5-10 mg twice daily. cDNA reverse transcribed from extracted RNA served as the sequencing template. Sequenced by immunoSEQ multiplex PCR; TCRdb stores in-frame clones only, minus some. This table has approximately 100,000 clones, more than 75% appearing once. The source was CD8+ T cells sorted from blood, collected between weeks 30 and 35, from a patient treated with tofacitinib. Receptor source: a human donor with alopecia areata.

This chain joins TRBV5-1 and TRBJ2-1; no reliable D call. Germline CDR1 is SGHRS and CDR2 is YFSETQ. The CDR3 length is 15 residues. V lost 1 base and J lost 0, with 8 bases in between. CDR3 in DNA: TGCGCCAGCAGCTTGAGCCTTAGCTCCTACAATGAGCAGTTCTTC. As protein: CASSLSLSSYNEQFF.

This clone turned up a few times. The chain couples TRBV29-1 to TRBJ2-1; D gene ambiguous. V was clipped by 0 bases and J by 7 bases, with 7 bases between them. The CDR3 is 12 amino acids. Germline lookup yields CDR1 SQVTM and CDR2 ANQGSEA. CDR3 protein: CSVEDDPNEQFF. CDR3 DNA sequence: TGCAGCGTTGAAGATGACCCTAATGAGCAGTTCTTC.

In its sample, this clone was seen a few times. The gene calls are TRBV5-6 and TRBJ2-1, with D perhaps matching TRBD2 (5 bases). CDR1 SGHDT and CDR2 YYEEEE come from the germline V gene. V was clipped by 1 base and J by 8 bases, with 13 bases between them. The CDR3 runs 14 residues. The CDR3 protein is CASSLLLSGYEQFF. The CDR3 coding sequence is TGTGCCAGCAGCTTGTTACTCTCGGGGTATGAGCAGTTCTTC.

The V call is TRBV10-2, the J call TRBJ2-5; 8 bases map to TRBD1. J was trimmed by 5 bases and V by 3 bases; bases with no gene match: 5. Germline lookup yields CDR1 WSHSY and CDR2 SAAADI. The CDR3 loop spans 14 amino acids. The CDR3 DNA sequence: TGCGCCAGCAGTGAAGACAGGGGAACGGAGACCCAGTACTTC. Its translation is CASSEDRGTETQYF.

The chain recombines TRBV5-1 with TRBJ2-1, with D perhaps given as TRBD1 or TRBD2 (5 bases each). V was pared by 5 bases and J by 6 bases, with 18 bases between. The germline gives CDR1 SGHRS, CDR2 YFSETQ. This CDR3 contains 15 residues. The CDR3 sequence: CASRAGTATSNEQFF. The CDR3 DNA reads TGCGCCAGCAGGGCCGGGACGGCGACGAGCAATGAGCAGTTCTTC. Full variable domain (outside the CDR3, taken from reference TRBV5-1 and TRBJ2-1): KAGVTQTPRYLIKTRGQQVTLSCSPISGHRSVSWYQQTPGQGLQFLFEYFSETQRNKGNFPGRFSGRQFSNSRSEMNVSTLELGDSALYLCASRAGTATSNEQFFGPGTRLTVL.

In its sample, this clone was seen once. The chain is built from TRBV2 and TRBJ2-1; D is undetermined. With 5 bases removed from V and 6 bases from J, the gap between germline ends came to 14 bases. Germline assignment: CDR1 SNHLY and CDR2 FYNNEI. The CDR3 covers 14 residues. The DNA of the CDR3 is TGTGCCAGCAGTCCAGCTCCCATGGTCAATGAGCAGTTCTTC. It encodes CASSPAPMVNEQFF. Complete variable domain (other parts from reference TRBV2 and TRBJ2-1): EPEVTQTPSHQVTQMGQEVILRCVPISNHLYFYWYRQILGQKVEFLVSFYNNEISEKSEIFDDQFSVERPDGSNFTLKIRSTKLEDSAMYFCASSPAPMVNEQFFGPGTRLTVL.

V is TRBV29-1 and J is TRBJ1-4, with TRBD1 identical over 8 bases. Trimming at V came to 4 bases and at J to 6 bases, leaving 13 bases not matched to a gene. Looked up from germline, CDR1 is SQVTM and CDR2 is ANQGSEA. CDR3 size: 16 residues. CDR3 residues: CSVGSGGADPHEKLFF. DNA of the CDR3: TGCAGCGTTGGGTCAGGGGGCGCGGATCCCCATGAAAAACTGTTTTTT.

The rearrangement links TRBV9 to TRBJ2-7; no clear D. This CDR3 contains 13 residues. Germline CDR1 and CDR2: SGDLS and YYNGEE. The V end lost 0 bases, the J end lost 4 bases, and 8 bases lay between the germline ends. CDR3: CASSVGGRYEQYF. The DNA of the CDR3 is TGTGCCAGCAGCGTAGGAGGAAGGTACGAGCAGTACTTC.

The chain carries TRBV7-3 and TRBJ2-3, with D perhaps given as TRBD1 or TRBD2 (5 bases each). CDR3 length: 15 amino acids. The V gene's germline CDR1 is SGHTA and CDR2 FQGTGA. Trimming shortened V by 0 bases and J by 3 bases, and 10 bases separated the two germline ends. The CDR3 reads CASSLTVGVTDTQYF. The CDR3 nucleotides read TGTGCCAGCAGCTTAACGGTGGGGGTGACAGATACGCAGTATTTT.

Comments on this clone: The junction departs from germline at one end; a sequencing error may be responsible. The chain couples TRBV30 to TRBJ2-7; 8 nucleotides match TRBD2. This CDR3 spans 13 amino acids. Germline V gives CDR1 GTSNPN, CDR2 SVGIG (reference sequence). This CDR3 is CAWSAGGLYGQYF. CDR3 bases: TGTGCCTGGAGTGCGGGGGGGCTCTACGGGCAGTACTTC.

The V gene is TRBV5-6, the J gene TRBJ1-1; unclear D gene. V gave up 4 bases and J gave up 1 base, with 5 bases separating them. The CDR3 covers 12 residues. CDR1 is SGHDT and CDR2 is YYEEEE in the germline V gene. The CDR3 sequence: CASSPGNTEAFF. CDR3 bases: TGTGCCAGCAGCCCGGGGAACACTGAAGCTTTCTTT.

The chain is built from TRBV7-8 and TRBJ2-1; 9 nucleotides line up with TRBD2. Germline trimming cut 5 bases from V and 0 bases from J; bases unmatched to any gene: 8. The CDR3 is 17 residues long. Germline V gives CDR1 SGHVS, CDR2 FQNEAQ. The CDR3 region has the DNA TGTGCCAGCAGCCCCCGCGGGGGGGGTTACTCCTACAATGAGCAGTTCTTC. Its translation is CASSPRGGGYSYNEQFF. Full variable domain (rest looked up from reference TRBV7-8 and TRBJ2-1): GAGVSQSPRYKVAKRGQDVALRCDPISGHVSLFWYQQALGQGPEFLTYFQNEAQLDKSGLPSDRFFAERPEGSVSTLKIQRTQQEDSAVYLCASSPRGGGYSYNEQFFGPGTRLTVL.

CDR3 coding DNA: TGTGCCAGCAGCTTAGTAACGGGAGAGACCCAGTACTTC. Its protein is CASSLVTGETQYF. The genes are TRBV7-9 and TRBJ2-5, with unresolved D. The V end was cut by 1 base, the J end by 4 bases, with 7 bases between. The CDR3 is made up of 13 amino acids. Germline values: CDR1 SEHNR, CDR2 FQNEAQ (reference sequence).

This sequence joins TRBV7-9 and TRBJ1-4; D remains ambiguous. In germline, CDR1 is SEHNR, CDR2 FQNEAQ (reference sequence). Between the trimmed V and J ends, which lost 5 bases and 6 bases, there was a span of 13 bases. There are 14 residues in the CDR3. In DNA, the CDR3 is TGTGCCAGCAGCGATTACAGCGGGTATGAAAAACTGTTTTTT. Its protein is CASSDYSGYEKLFF.

The chain joins TRBV27 to TRBJ2-7; D gene unclear. V was trimmed by 6 bases and J by 2 bases, leaving 17 bases between them. Germline V gene sequence: CDR1 MNHEY, CDR2 SMNVEV (reference sequence). CDR3 size: 15 residues. The CDR3 coding sequence is TGTGCCAGCAGCTCTACTTGGACCGGACCCTACGAGCAGTACTTC. Translation: CASSSTWTGPYEQYF.

This chain connects TRBV27 to TRBJ2-7; TRBD2 aligns across 7 bases. J was trimmed by 6 bases and V by 5 bases; bases with no gene match: 13. Looked up from germline, CDR1 is MNHEY and CDR2 is SMNVEV (reference sequence). The CDR3 sequence is 15 residues long. CDR3 in DNA: TGTGCCAGCAGTCCCGCGGGAGCAGGCCTCTTCGAGCAGTACTTC. This codes for CASSPAGAGLFEQYF.

This chain links TRBV30 with TRBJ2-5; D unresolved. The DNA end is a closer match to TRBJ2-7, so the J assignment may be wrong. Germline V gene data show CDR1 as GTSNPN and CDR2 as SVGIG (reference sequence). The CDR3 runs 12 residues. The DNA for the CDR3 is TGTGCCTGGAGTTTAAGCTCCTACGAGCAGTACTTC. It is translated as CAWSLSSYEQYF.

The chain carries TRBV19 and TRBJ1-1, with a tentative D call TRBD1 (6 bases). The germline V gene has CDR1 LNHDA and CDR2 SQIVND (reference sequence). The CDR3 consists of 14 residues. V was shortened by 1 base and J by 1 base, with 7 bases between the two germline ends. Here the CDR3 reads CASSIGGQNTEAFF. In DNA, the CDR3 is TGTGCCAGTAGTATAGGGGGACAGAACACTGAAGCTTTCTTT.

The chain recombines TRBV7-8 with TRBJ1-1; a possible D gene is TRBD1 (5 bases). V dropped 1 base and J dropped 2 bases, with 23 bases sitting between them. From germline, CDR1 is SGHVS and CDR2 FQNEAQ. CDR3 size: 19 residues. The CDR3 region is CASSLEWEKGQRANTEAFF. In DNA, the CDR3 is TGTGCCAGCAGCTTAGAATGGGAAAAGGGGCAGAGAGCCAACACTGAAGCTTTCTTT.

This chain's CDR3 is CSVGTGGHEQYF. The CDR3 coding sequence is TGCAGCGTTGGTACAGGGGGCCACGAGCAGTACTTC. This chain uses TRBV29-1 with TRBJ2-7; 9 nucleotides match TRBD1. Germline CDR1 reads SQVTM; CDR2 reads ANQGSEA. The V gene end was trimmed by 4 bases and the J gene end by 5 bases; junction bases not matched to a gene: 3. The CDR3 runs 12 residues.

The J gene is TRBJ2-2, the V gene TRBV13, with D uncertain. The germline V and J ends were trimmed by 5 bases and 8 bases, with 6 bases remaining between them. The CDR3 length is 11 residues. Germline V gene data show CDR1 as PRHDT and CDR2 as FYEKMQ (reference sequence). The CDR3 here is CASSPRGELFF. The DNA of the CDR3 is TGTGCCAGCAGCCCGAGGGGGGAGCTGTTTTTT.

The CDR3 sequence: CASSYLGGGTDTQYF. CDR3 DNA sequence: TGTGCCAGCAGTTACTTAGGTGGGGGCACAGATACGCAGTATTTT. The chain carries TRBV6-5 and TRBJ2-3, with no clear D. Trimming took 1 base from V and 1 from J, leaving 9 bases between them. CDR1 and CDR2 (germline): MNHEY, SVGAGI. CDR3 length equals 15 residues.

The chain couples TRBV4-1 to TRBJ1-1; 10 nucleotides match TRBD1. The CDR3 has 16 residues. After removal of 3 bases from V and 5 bases from J, the junction contained 9 bases not matched to a gene. Germline V gene data show CDR1 as MGHRA and CDR2 as YSYEKL. The DNA for the CDR3 is TGCGCCAGCAGCCACTACTCCGGGACAGGGGAAACTGAAGCTTTCTTT. This gives the protein CASSHYSGTGETEAFF.

The chain has TRBV5-4 and TRBJ2-7, with TRBD1 identical over 7 bases. CDR1 is SGHNT and CDR2 is YYREEE in the germline V gene (reference sequence). Trimming at V came to 4 bases and at J to 2 bases, leaving 9 bases not matched to a gene. The CDR3 totals 15 residues. The CDR3: CASSTDREPTYEQYF. CDR3 nucleotides: TGTGCCAGCAGCACCGACAGGGAGCCAACCTACGAGCAGTACTTC.

The V call is TRBV27, the J call TRBJ2-2; D gene ambiguous. The CDR3 is 14 amino acids. CDR1 and CDR2 (germline): MNHEY, SMNVEV (reference sequence). V gave up 2 bases and J gave up 6 bases, with 10 bases separating them. The CDR3 coding sequence is TGTGCCAGCAGTTTAGGTAGCCCCTCCGGGGAGCTGTTTTTT. Translation: CASSLGSPSGELFF.

V is TRBV7-8 and J is TRBJ2-7; D uncertain. The V gene lost 5 bases and the J gene lost 4 bases, with 12 bases spanning the gap. CDR1 is SGHVS and CDR2 is FQNEAQ in the germline V gene. This CDR3 region has 13 residues. The DNA for the CDR3 is TGTGCCAGCAGCACAACCGAATCATACGAGCAGTACTTC. It codes for CASSTTESYEQYF.

Details on this clone: The sample has other DNA sequences that encode this CDR3 too. The chain uses TRBV4-1 and TRBJ2-7; 7 bases line up with TRBD1. After removal of 0 bases from V and 3 bases from J, the junction contained 5 bases not matched to a gene. Germline V CDR1 and CDR2: MGHRA, YSYEKL. This CDR3 region has 15 residues. DNA for the CDR3: TGCGCCAGCAGCCAAGAAGGAAGGGGGCGCTACGAGCAGTACTTC. This sequence encodes CASSQEGRGRYEQYF.

This clone has only one observation. The J gene is TRBJ2-7, the V gene TRBV4-1, with 10 nucleotides matching TRBD2. This CDR3 contains 15 residues. The V gene end was trimmed by 6 bases and the J gene end by 5 bases; junction bases not matched to a gene: 10. Germline lookup yields CDR1 MGHRA and CDR2 YSYEKL. CDR3 amino acids: CASRRIAGGTDEQYF. DNA of the CDR3: TGCGCCAGCAGGAGGATAGCGGGAGGTACGGACGAGCAGTACTTC.

A few counts support this clone. The gene calls are TRBV6-5 and TRBJ1-2; 10 nucleotides match TRBD1. The junction had 3 bases not matched to a gene; V was cut back by 6 bases and J by 8 bases. The CDR3 sequence is 12 residues long. Germline CDR1 is MNHEY and CDR2 is SVGAGI. The CDR3 DNA reads as TGTGCCAGCAGGACAGGGGGCGCGGGCTACACCTTC. Translation gives CASRTGGAGYTF.